Below, 5 T cell receptor beta chains from the same sample are listed, as sequenced in a study of blood T cell repertoires in COVID-19. TCRdb keeps only in-frame clones here, not all; method: immunoSEQ multiplex PCR. Of 250,000 to 350,000 clones in the sample, around 80% are singletons; the top ten hold about 1.2%. Sequencing input: peripheral blood. All receptors derive from a woman aged 45-60 years with acute or convalescent COVID-19.

The V gene is TRBV24-1, the J gene TRBJ2-3; 10 bases fit TRBD1. The CDR3 is 16 amino acids. V dropped 3 bases and J dropped 2; count of bases not matched to a gene: 4. Germline V gene lookup returns CDR1 KGHDR and CDR2 SFDVKD. The CDR3 DNA reads as TGTGCCACCAGTGATCCTGGACAGGGGGACACAGATACGCAGTATTTT. Protein product: CATSDPGQGDTDTQYF.

The CDR3 is CASSYRGPENEQFF. CDR3 sequence (DNA): TGTGCCAGCAGTTACAGAGGGCCTGAGAATGAGCAGTTCTTC. The V and J genes are TRBV6-5 and TRBJ2-1, with a weak D call TRBD2 (5 bases). This CDR3 comprises 14 residues. The germline V and J ends were trimmed by 2 bases and 7 bases, with 12 bases remaining between them. CDR1 and CDR2 (germline): MNHEY, SVGAGI.

The chain links TRBV12-5 to TRBJ1-1; 9 nucleotides align to TRBD1. The length of the CDR3 is 16 residues. Per germline, CDR1 LGHNT and CDR2 FRNRAP. J was trimmed by 2 bases and V by 2 bases; bases with no gene match: 6. CDR3 amino acids: CASGLPPGQGNTEAFF. The DNA of the CDR3 is TGTGCTAGTGGTTTGCCTCCGGGACAGGGTAACACTGAAGCTTTCTTT. The full variable domain, its missing parts supplied by reference TRBV12-5 and TRBJ1-1, is DARVTQTPRHKVTEMGQEVTMRCQPILGHNTVFWYRQTMMQGLELLAYFRNRAPLDDSGMPKDRFSAEMPDATLATLKIQPSEPRDSAVYFCASGLPPGQGNTEAFFGQGTRLTVV.

This rearrangement joins TRBV19 to TRBJ2-2; TRBD2 aligns across 12 bases. Germline V lookup: CDR1 LNHDA, CDR2 SQIVND (reference sequence). The CDR3 runs 17 residues. Unmatched junction bases numbered 2, after V lost 3 bases and J lost 0 bases. The CDR3 nucleotides read TGTGCCAGTAGTATCAGGACTAGCGGGACGAACACCGGGGAGCTGTTTTTT. Amino acid sequence: CASSIRTSGTNTGELFF.

This clone appeared a few times. This chain connects TRBV10-1 to TRBJ2-2, with 11 positions matching TRBD2. After removal of 8 bases from V and 5 bases from J, the junction contained 10 bases not matched to a gene. Germline CDR1 WNHNN, CDR2 SYGVQD (reference sequence). The CDR3 spans 16 residues. CDR3 residues: CASLLTSGAGTGELFF. For the CDR3, the DNA is TGCGCCAGCCTCTTGACTAGCGGGGCGGGGACCGGGGAGCTGTTTTTT.